Listed below are T cell receptor beta chains from one sample, sequenced in a study of glioma-infiltrating T cells. One entry per CDR3 protein results from TCRdb running MiXCR on the multiplex PCR reads. The sample consists of approximately 110,000 distinct CDR3 sequences, 23% of them appearing once. The sequenced material came from glioma tissue, nonneoplastic brain tissue, or PBMCs (not recorded which). The receptors stem from a human donor with low-grade glioma or glioblastoma, undergoing nonglioma brain surgery, or in good health (not recorded which). Each CDR3 is given with its conserved first and last residue. D genes are given only for firm matches. Where a row states a size, it is once, few, many or the class of an expanded clone; other rows omit it.

>-|17|many|TRBJ2-7|TRBV6-6
TGTGCCAGCAGTTACTCGATTGCCGGGGGCGGCCTCTACGAGCAGTACTTC
CASSYSIAGGGLYEQYF
>-|16|many|TRBJ2-7|TRBV4-3
TGCGCCAGCAGCCAAGATCGGGCTAGTGGCGCCTACGAGCAGTACTTC
CASSQDRASGAYEQYF
>-|15|many|TRBJ2-7|TRBV6-1
TGTGCCAGCAGCCCCCTCGGAATCGGCTCCTACGAGCAGTACTTC
CASSPLGIGSYEQYF
>-|13|-|TRBJ2-2|TRBV5-1
TGCGCCAGCAGCTTGAAACCCACCGGGGAGCTGTTTTTT
CASSLKPTGELFF
>TRBD2|18|many|TRBJ2-3|TRBV12-3/TRBV12-4
TGTGCCAGCAGCTCGGGACTAGCGGGAGGCGGTAGCACAGATACGCAGTATTTT
CASSSGLAGGGSTDTQYF
>-|16|-|TRBJ2-5|TRBV7-7
TGTGCTAGCAGCCCCGGGCGGGTCCGATCCCAGCAGACCCAGTACTTC
CASSPGRVRSQQTQYF
>-|14|many|TRBJ2-3|TRBV4-1
TGCGCCAGCAGCCAACCTCTCGTTAAAGATACGCAGTATTTT
CASSQPLVKDTQYF
>TRBD1|15|many|TRBJ1-1|TRBV6-6
TGTGCCAGCAGTTACCTCGGGACAGGGGGCACTGAAGCTTTCTTT
CASSYLGTGGTEAFF
>TRBD2|16|many|TRBJ2-3|TRBV7-9
TGTGCCAGCAGCCCGGGACTAGCGGTCGATCGGAATACGCAGTATTTT
CASSPGLAVDRNTQYF
>-|12|few|TRBJ2-3|TRBV6-4
TGTGCCAGCAGTGACAGCACAGATACGCAGTATTTT
CASSDSTDTQYF
>-|17|few|TRBJ1-4|TRBV29-1
TGCAGCGTTGAAGAAACGGGGTCGAAAGGAACTAATGAAAAACTGTTTTTT
CSVEETGSKGTNEKLFF
>-|13|few|TRBJ2-7|TRBV5-1
TGCGCCAGCAGCGTAGCCCGGGGGCGCGAGCAGTACTTC
CASSVARGREQYF
>TRBD1|16|-|TRBJ1-5|TRBV28
TGTGCCAGCAGTACACCGGGACAGGGGACTGGGTGGACCCAGCATTTT
CASSTPGQGTGWTQHF
>TRBD2|16|many|TRBJ2-7|TRBV7-2
TGTGCCAGCAGCTTAGCATCGGGACTACCCACCTACGAGCAGTACTTC
CASSLASGLPTYEQYF
>-|11|many|TRBJ2-4|TRBV20-1
TGCAGTGCTAGAGCAGCCGACATTCAGTACTTC
CSARAADIQYF
>TRBD1|14|many|TRBJ2-3|TRBV4-2
TGTGCCAGCAGCCGGGACAGGGGTTCAGATACGCAGTATTTT
CASSRDRGSDTQYF
>-|14|-|TRBJ1-5|TRBV6-1
TGTGCCAGCAGTGAAATTCCAAGCAACCAGCCCCTGCATTTT
CASSEIPSNQPLHF
>-|13|many|TRBJ2-3|TRBV4-3
TGCGCCAGCAGCCAACACTTTCAGGATACGCAGTATTTT
CASSQHFQDTQYF
>-|14|many|TRBJ2-7|TRBV25-1
TGTGCCACTCAGGTACGGGGCAGCTCCTACGAGCAGTACTTC
CATQVRGSSYEQYF
>-|13|many|TRBJ2-7|TRBV20-1
TGCAGTGCTAGAGTAGGGATCGCCTACGAGCAGTACTTC
CSARVGIAYEQYF
>TRBD2|15|many|TRBJ2-3|TRBV7-8
TGTGCCAGCAGCTTATGGACTAGAAACACAGATACGCAGTATTTT
CASSLWTRNTDTQYF
>-|14|many|TRBJ2-1|TRBV19
TGTGCCAGTAGGCCGGGACCCTACGACAATGAGCAGTTCTTC
CASRPGPYDNEQFF
>TRBD2|15|many|TRBJ2-3|TRBV20-1
TGCAGTGCTTTTCCGGGACTAGCGTCCACAGATACGCAGTATTTT
CSAFPGLASTDTQYF
>-|13|many|TRBJ2-3|TRBV20-1
TGCAGTGTTGTGGGAGACAACACAGATACGCAGTATTTT
CSVVGDNTDTQYF
>-|13|few|TRBJ2-3|TRBV3-1
TGTGCCAGCAGCCAATCTCGGTCCGATACGCAGTATTTT
CASSQSRSDTQYF
>-|14|many|TRBJ1-3|TRBV28
TGTGCCAGCAACTCAGGGACCGCTGGAAACACCATATATTTT
CASNSGTAGNTIYF
>-|16|many|TRBJ2-2|TRBV20-1
TGCAGTGCTAGAGATTTTTTAACGGGAGACACCGGGGAGCTGTTTTTT
CSARDFLTGDTGELFF
>-|13|many|TRBJ1-1|TRBV20-1
TGCAGTGCTAGAGTAGAGGGAAGGACTGAAGCTTTCTTT
CSARVEGRTEAFF
>-|15|many|TRBJ2-1|TRBV3-1
TGTGCCAGCAGCCCGGGACACCGCTCCTACAATGAGCAGTTCTTC
CASSPGHRSYNEQFF
>TRBD1|14|-|TRBJ2-7|TRBV4-3
TGCGCCAGCAGCGCCGGGACAGTTACCTACGAGCAGTACTTC
CASSAGTVTYEQYF
>TRBD1|17|-|TRBJ2-7|TRBV7-2
TGTGCCAGCAGCTTAGAGGGACAGGCGAAAGATTCCTACGAGCAGTACTTC
CASSLEGQAKDSYEQYF
>-|14|many|TRBJ2-1|TRBV4-1
TGCGCCAGCAGCCAGCCCCCTACCTACAATGAGCAGTTCTTC
CASSQPPTYNEQFF
>-|14|many|TRBJ2-7|TRBV20-1
TGCAGTGCTAGAGGGGGCGGGAACCCCTACGAGCAGTACTTC
CSARGGGNPYEQYF
>-|13|many|TRBJ1-2|TRBV20-1
TGCAGTGCTGAATCCGGGAGTAACTATGGCTACACCTTC
CSAESGSNYGYTF
>-|15|-|TRBJ1-5|TRBV2
TGTGCCAGCAATTGCAGACCTTATAGCAATCAGCCCCAGCATTTT
CASNCRPYSNQPQHF
>-|14|many|TRBJ2-3|TRBV4-1
TGCGCCAGCAAGGATGTAGCGGTCACAGATACGCAGTATTTT
CASKDVAVTDTQYF
>-|14|few|TRBJ2-4|TRBV19
TGTGCCAGTAGTATTTCGGGACTTAAAAACATTCAGTACTTC
CASSISGLKNIQYF
>-|14|many|TRBJ1-5|TRBV3-1
TGTGCCAGCAGCCACCGGGACGCTCTTCAGCCCCAGCATTTT
CASSHRDALQPQHF
>TRBD2|15|many|TRBJ2-7|TRBV6-1
TGTGCCAGCAGCCGGGACTACACCTTCTCCTACGAGCAGTACTTC
CASSRDYTFSYEQYF
>TRBD1|15|few|TRBJ1-3|TRBV7-2
TGTGCCAGCAGCCCAGACAGGGGTGCTGGAAACACCATATATTTT
CASSPDRGAGNTIYF